The 27 T cell receptor beta chains reported below all come from one sample, sequenced in a study of CD8 T cells in ankylosing spondylitis. TCRdb itself ran the 5' RACE reads through MiXCR, one entry per CDR3 protein. The table lists some 300,000 distinct CDR3 sequences, less than 25% of them singletons. Input material: blood, either unsorted or a sorted T cell fraction (not recorded which). The source of these receptors is a female donor with ankylosing spondylitis or in good health (not recorded which).

This chain connects TRBV12-3 or TRBV12-4 to TRBJ1-5; 9 positions match TRBD1. The CDR3 consists of 15 residues. The junction had 6 bases not matched to a gene; V was cut back by 6 bases and J by 3 bases. The CDR3 region is CASRGTGKPNQPQHF. DNA for the CDR3: TGTGCCAGCAGGGGGACAGGGAAGCCCAATCAGCCCCAGCATTTT.

This clonotype was seen a few times. The rearrangement links TRBV20-1 to TRBJ2-3, with 8 bases fitting TRBD2. The CDR3 loop spans 14 amino acids. The germline CDR1 and CDR2 sequences are DFQATT and SNEGSKA (reference sequence). J was trimmed by 5 bases and V by 3 bases; bases with no gene match: 7. The CDR3 is CSARSGRGEDTQYF. In nucleotides, the CDR3 is TGCAGTGCTAGGAGCGGGAGAGGAGAAGATACGCAGTATTTT.

Ten or more counts support this clonotype. The V gene is TRBV20-1, the J gene TRBJ1-5; 7 bases align to TRBD1. The germline V gene has CDR1 DFQATT and CDR2 SNEGSKA (reference sequence). J was trimmed by 4 bases and V by 0 bases; bases with no gene match: 9. The CDR3 runs 16 residues. CDR3 nucleotides: TGCAGTGCTAGAGACCCGACAGGGTCGGGTAATCAGCCCCAGCATTTT. As protein: CSARDPTGSGNQPQHF.

The chain uses TRBV20-1 and TRBJ2-1, with TRBD2 identical over 12 bases. The length of the CDR3 is 15 residues. Germline values: CDR1 DFQATT, CDR2 SNEGSKA (reference sequence). V lost 5 bases, J lost 6 bases, and 8 bases stayed unmatched. The CDR3 is CSAGLTSGSSNEQFF. CDR3 DNA: TGCAGTGCTGGCCTGACTAGCGGGAGCTCCAATGAGCAGTTCTTC.

The chain joins TRBV24-1 to TRBJ1-1; D gene ambiguous. The germline V and J ends were trimmed by 4 bases and 8 bases, with 10 bases remaining between them. CDR1 is KGHDR and CDR2 is SFDVKD in the germline V gene. This CDR3 contains 12 residues. The CDR3 region has the DNA TGTGCCACCAGTGAGACATGTCGAGAAGCTTTCTTT. Encoded protein: CATSETCREAFF.

This clonotype has more than one count but fewer than ten. The CDR3: CASSRDRGGTQYF. The CDR3 DNA sequence: TGTGCCAGCAGCAGGGACAGGGGGGGGACCCAGTACTTC. V gene TRBV7-3 combines with J gene TRBJ2-5; 11 nucleotides agree with TRBD1. The CDR3 length is 13 residues. Trimming at V came to 5 bases and at J to 7 bases, leaving 3 bases not matched to a gene. The germline CDR1 and CDR2 sequences are SGHTA and FQGTGA.

This clonotype was counted a few times. The chain recombines TRBV27 with TRBJ2-7; D possibly corresponds to TRBD1 (6 bases). Germline V gene sequence: CDR1 MNHEY, CDR2 SMNVEV (reference sequence). The CDR3 is made up of 17 amino acids. The V end was cut by 7 bases, the J end by 1 base, with 23 bases between. The CDR3 protein is CASTRVLQGRESYEQYF. In DNA form, the CDR3 reads TGTGCCAGCACCCGGGTCCTACAGGGAAGGGAGTCCTACGAGCAGTACTTC.

This clonotype was picked up many times. The chain uses TRBV7-9 and TRBJ2-7; D perhaps matches TRBD2 (6 bases). Germline V gives CDR1 SEHNR, CDR2 FQNEAQ (reference sequence). V shed 3 bases and J shed 5 bases, with 8 bases lying between them. CDR3 length: 12 residues. CDR3 loop: CASSLTGDEQYF. Here the CDR3 DNA reads TGTGCCAGCAGCTTGACGGGGGACGAGCAGTACTTC.

This chain uses TRBV19 with TRBJ1-1; the D is unclear. CDR3 length equals 12 residues. Deletions cut 6 bases from V and 11 bases from J, with 16 bases between. Germline loops: CDR1 LNHDA, CDR2 SQIVND (reference sequence). The DNA of the CDR3 is TGTGCCAGTAGGAAGGACGGCAAGCGGGCTTTCTTT. This codes for CASRKDGKRAFF.

In this sample, this clonotype turned up a few times. The chain combines TRBV7-2 with TRBJ2-2; no clear D gene. The CDR3 runs 12 residues. The V gene's germline CDR1 is SGHTA and CDR2 FQGNSA. Trimming shortened V by 2 bases and J by 11 bases, and 9 bases separated the two germline ends. The CDR3 coding sequence is TGTGCCAGCAGCTTAAGGGTGCCAGAGCTGTTTTTT. Translated: CASSLRVPELFF.

J is TRBJ2-7 and V is TRBV7-2; 16 bases fit TRBD2. The CDR3 loop spans 17 amino acids. Germline CDR1 reads SGHTA; CDR2 reads FQGNSA. With V trimmed by 5 bases and J by 2 bases, 6 bases remained unmatched. CDR3 in DNA: TGTGCCAGCAGCATAGGGACTAGCGGGAGGGGAACCTACGAGCAGTACTTC. It yields the protein CASSIGTSGRGTYEQYF.

This clonotype was seen a handful of times. The DNA of the CDR3 is TGTGCCAGCAGCTTAACGAGTGAAAAACTGTTTTTT. Translated: CASSLTSEKLFF. The J gene is TRBJ1-4, the V gene TRBV7-8; D is undetermined. The CDR3 extends over 12 amino acids. V was shortened by 2 bases and J by 7 bases, with 5 bases between the two germline ends. CDR1 SGHVS and CDR2 FQNEAQ come from the germline V gene.

This clonotype turned up a few times. V gene TRBV6-5 combines with J gene TRBJ2-5; a possible D gene is TRBD2 (7 bases). The CDR3 spans 16 residues. Trimming took off 0 bases at V and 4 bases at J, with 15 bases between the two ends. Germline CDR1 MNHEY, CDR2 SVGAGI. The chain's CDR3 is CASSYSGGGGRETQYF. The CDR3 DNA sequence: TGTGCCAGCAGTTACTCGGGCGGGGGCGGCCGAGAGACCCAGTACTTC.

This clonotype was seen a few times. This sequence joins TRBV7-2 and TRBJ2-7; D may be TRBD2 (5 bases). This CDR3 contains 12 residues. The V end lost 1 base, the J end lost 11 bases, and 12 bases lay between the germline ends. Germline loops: CDR1 SGHTA, CDR2 FQGNSA. The CDR3 nucleotides read TGTGCCAGCAGCTTAGTGGGAGACGCTGAGTACTTC. It yields the protein CASSLVGDAEYF.

In its sample, this clonotype was seen a few times. CDR3 DNA: TGCAGTGCTAGAGAAGACAGGGCAGAGCTCTATGGCTACACCTTC. This translates into CSAREDRAELYGYTF. The chain couples TRBV20-1 to TRBJ1-2, with TRBD1 matching 7 bases. Per germline, CDR1 DFQATT and CDR2 SNEGSKA (reference sequence). Trimming cost V 0 bases and J 4 bases; bases outside gene matches: 8. The CDR3 has 15 residues.

The chain carries TRBV15 and TRBJ2-1; D is possibly TRBD2 (5 bases). Trimming stripped 6 bases from V and 9 bases from J, with 18 bases between. The germline CDR1 and CDR2 sequences are LNHNV and YYDKDF (reference sequence). This CDR3 is 14 amino acids long. CDR3 in DNA: TGTGCCACCAGTTCAGATGCGGGCTTTGGTGAGCAGTTCTTC. Amino acids: CATSSDAGFGEQFF.

The V call is TRBV12-3 or TRBV12-4, the J call TRBJ2-1; maybe TRBD2 (6 bases). CDR3 length equals 13 residues. Trimming removed 4 bases at V and 8 bases at J, with 12 bases between. CDR3 coding DNA: TGTGCCAGCAGTTCACCCTGGGGGGATGAGCAGTTCTTC. Translation: CASSSPWGDEQFF.

In nucleotides, the CDR3 is TGTGCCAGTAGTATGATCGGGCTAGCGGTAATGGATACGCAGTATTTT. Amino acids: CASSMIGLAVMDTQYF. The chain has TRBV19 and TRBJ2-3, with 7 positions matching TRBD2. Germline V lookup: CDR1 LNHDA, CDR2 SQIVND (reference sequence). With 3 bases clipped from V and 6 bases from J, the junction kept 12 bases outside the gene matches. The CDR3 spans 16 residues.

J is TRBJ2-1 and V is TRBV27; 9 bases are a match to TRBD1. This CDR3 spans 16 amino acids. CDR1 MNHEY and CDR2 SMNVEV come from the germline V gene (reference sequence). V lost 5 bases to trimming and J lost 6 bases; unmatched junction nucleotides: 11. DNA of the CDR3: TGTGCCAGCAGTCCGCTCACTAGACAGGGGGTCAATGAGCAGTTCTTC. It translates to CASSPLTRQGVNEQFF.

This chain uses TRBV4-3 with TRBJ2-3; 9 nucleotides match TRBD2. CDR3 length equals 16 residues. Germline V CDR1 and CDR2: LGHNA, YSLEER. J was trimmed by 3 bases and V by 0 bases; bases with no gene match: 4. The CDR3 nucleotides read TGCGCCAGCAGCCAAGATGCGACTAGCGGTACAGATACGCAGTATTTT. Translating it yields CASSQDATSGTDTQYF.

The sample holds many counts of this clonotype. The chain has TRBV20-1 and TRBJ1-2; 9 bases align to TRBD1. Losses at the gene ends were 4 bases for V and 6 bases for J; bases not matched to a gene: 0. CDR3 length equals 11 residues. Per germline, CDR1 DFQATT and CDR2 SNEGSKA (reference sequence). CDR3 nucleotides: TGCAGTGCTAACAGGGGGCATGGCTACACCTTC. Translation gives CSANRGHGYTF.

This clonotype has a handful of counts. The gene calls are TRBV24-1 and TRBJ2-1, with 12 positions matching TRBD2. The V and J ends lost 3 bases and 7 bases, in that order; junction bases with no gene match: 12. The CDR3 is 18 amino acids. CDR1 KGHDR and CDR2 SFDVKD come from the germline V gene. The CDR3 here is CATSDPPSGRAKRNEQFF. In nucleotides, the CDR3 is TGTGCCACCAGTGATCCTCCTAGCGGGAGGGCCAAGAGAAATGAGCAGTTCTTC.

The V gene is TRBV5-6, the J gene TRBJ2-5; possibly TRBD1 or TRBD2 for D (5 bases each). Germline V gene lookup returns CDR1 SGHDT and CDR2 YYEEEE. Trimming took 0 bases from V and 7 from J, leaving 16 bases between them. The CDR3 extends over 15 amino acids. CDR3 sequence reads: CASSLVSGTFGTQYF. CDR3 DNA: TGTGCCAGCAGCTTGGTTTCGGGGACCTTCGGGACCCAGTACTTC. Combining the CDR3 with reference TRBV5-6 and TRBJ2-5 gives the whole variable domain DAGVTQSPTHLIKTRGQQVTLRCSPKSGHDTVSWYQQALGQGPQFIFQYYEEEERQRGNFPDRFSGHQFPNYSSELNVNALLLGDSALYLCASSLVSGTFGTQYFGPGTRLLVL.

The V gene is TRBV25-1, the J gene TRBJ2-7; 9 bases map to TRBD1. Trimming at V came to 4 bases and at J to 2 bases, leaving 3 bases not matched to a gene. Germline CDR1 MGHDK, CDR2 SYGVNS. The CDR3 extends over 14 amino acids. Here the CDR3 reads CASSGGTGPYEQYF. CDR3 coding DNA: TGTGCCAGCAGTGGGGGGACAGGGCCCTACGAGCAGTACTTC.

Many counts were recorded for this clonotype. This rearrangement joins TRBV12-3 or TRBV12-4 to TRBJ1-2, with a weak D call TRBD1 (6 bases). V lost 5 bases and J lost 6, with 13 bases in between. The CDR3 covers 13 residues. As DNA, the CDR3 is TGTGCCAGCAGTCCTAGTGGGGGGCATGGCTACACCTTC. Residues: CASSPSGGHGYTF.

The chain couples TRBV4-2 to TRBJ2-1; 10 positions match TRBD1. This CDR3 spans 14 amino acids. Germline V gives CDR1 LGHNA, CDR2 YNFKEQ. After removal of 6 bases from V and 5 bases from J, the junction contained 4 bases not matched to a gene. The CDR3 is CASRRDRGNNEQFF. The CDR3 nucleotides are TGTGCCAGCAGACGGGACAGGGGCAACAATGAGCAGTTCTTC.

The genes are TRBV29-1 and TRBJ2-3; TRBD2 might be the D (5 bases). V was shortened by 7 bases and J by 7 bases, with 9 bases between the two germline ends. CDR3 length: 10 amino acids. Germline loops: CDR1 SQVTM, CDR2 ANQGSEA. CDR3 coding DNA: TGCAGCGGAGGACTTAATACGCAGTATTTT. It encodes CSGGLNTQYF.